Sequencing of this TCR beta chain was carried out in a study of shared clonotypes between healthy human individuals. Points from the study as a whole: Naive subsets typically showed greater estimated richness than memory subsets.

This table comes from immunoSEQ multiplex PCR, and its TCRdb copy is limited to in-frame clones, with some not included. Of roughly 380,000 clones in the sample, around 96% were seen once. The V end was cut by 6 bases, the J end by 4 bases, with 12 bases between. This CDR3 is 12 amino acids long. Germline V lookup: CDR1 SQVTM, CDR2 ANQGSEA. Points on this clone: The antigen is undetermined.

Sequenced: memory CD8+ T cells sorted from blood. Sample subset: CD45RO+ cells pooled with CCR7-negative TemRA cells. The TCR originated in a young man in good health. The chain links TRBV29-1 to TRBJ1-2, with unresolved D. The CDR3, as DNA: TGCAGCGTGGCCCCGGGAACCTATGGCTACACCTTC. Protein: CSVAPGTYGYTF.